This is a list of T cell receptor beta chains from one sample in a study of T-cell reconstitution after alpha-beta-depleted transplantation in children. TCRdb reprocessed the PCR reads with MiXCR, giving one entry per CDR3 protein. The repertoire has hundreds of thousands of distinct CDR3 sequences, 13% of them found once; the top ten carry 0.65% to 0.9%. The sample consisted of PBMCs, taken before TCRalphabeta/CD19-depleted stem cell transplant. The source is a girl aged 2 to 10 with congenital amegakaryocytic thrombocytopenia, due to receive a stem cell transplant. The CDR3 runs from the conserved cysteine through the conserved F or W. D genes are given only for firm matches. Clone size is not always given. Where it is, it says once, few, many or a class for expanded clones.

d_gene,v_gene,j_gene,abundance,CDR3aa,CDR3nt
-,TRBV11-2,TRBJ2-3,-,CASRENTQYF,TGTGCCAGCCGGGAAAATACGCAGTATTTT
TRBD1,TRBV6-5,TRBJ1-6,-,CASSYDVGTALSTLHF,TGTGCCAGCAGTTACGACGTAGGGACAGCCCTCTCGACCCTCCACTTT
TRBD1,TRBV20-1,TRBJ2-1,-,CSAKGASGRAYNEQFF,TGCAGTGCAAAGGGGGCGTCGGGGCGGGCCTACAATGAGCAGTTCTTC
TRBD2,TRBV2,TRBJ2-1,many,CASSASGRGYNEQFF,TGTGCCAGCAGTGCCAGCGGGAGGGGGTACAATGAGCAGTTCTTC
-,TRBV21-1,TRBJ1-6,-,CARRIRSSYNSPLHF,TGTGCCCGCAGGATTCGGAGCTCCTATAATTCACCCCTCCACTTT
TRBD1,TRBV7-9,TRBJ1-1,many,CATRDSLNTEAFF,TGTGCCACAAGGGACAGCTTGAACACTGAAGCTTTCTTT
TRBD1,TRBV27,TRBJ2-7,few,CASSLAPTGSYEQYF,TGTGCCAGCAGTTTAGCCCCGACAGGGTCCTACGAGCAGTACTTC
-,TRBV20-1,TRBJ2-1,-,CSASTAGSRNEQFF,TGCAGTGCTAGCACAGCGGGCTCCCGGAATGAGCAGTTCTTC
-,TRBV6-1,TRBJ2-7,-,CASSEGGQLPYEQYF,TGTGCCAGCAGTGAGGGGGGGCAGCTGCCCTACGAGCAGTACTTC
TRBD2,TRBV7-2,TRBJ2-1,few,CASSKGLAGVSPIF,TGTGCCAGCAGCAAGGGACTAGCGGGAGTGAGTCCGATCTTC
TRBD1,TRBV20-1,TRBJ2-7,-,CSTLVGRGHSYEQYF,TGCAGTACCCTGGTGGGCAGGGGGCATTCCTACGAGCAGTACTTC
TRBD2,TRBV29-1,TRBJ2-2,many,CSFGGSTGELFF,TGCAGCTTCGGGGGGAGCACCGGGGAGCTGTTTTTT
TRBD2,TRBV12-3/TRBV12-4,TRBJ2-3,-,CASRSLAGGPARRDTQYF,TGTGCCAGCAGATCTCTAGCGGGAGGGCCAGCCAGAAGAGATACGCAGTATTTT
TRBD2,TRBV20-1,TRBJ2-3,-,CSATQGRTSGSFGTDTQYF,TGCAGTGCTACCCAGGGGCGGACTAGCGGGAGTTTCGGCACAGATACGCAGTATTTT
TRBD2,TRBV29-1,TRBJ2-1,many,CSVDGIAGEDEQFF,TGCAGCGTTGACGGTATAGCGGGAGAAGATGAGCAGTTCTTC
-,TRBV20-1,TRBJ2-1,many,CSARTTSRVEQFF,TGCAGTGCTAGAACGACTAGTAGGGTAGAGCAGTTCTTC
TRBD1,TRBV29-1,TRBJ2-1,many,CSVVTDRDNEQFF,TGCAGCGTGGTTACGGACAGGGACAATGAGCAGTTCTTC
-,TRBV5-1,TRBJ2-7,-,CASSLSPAFEQYF,TGCGCCAGCAGCTTGTCTCCAGCCTTTGAGCAGTACTTC
TRBD2,TRBV12-3/TRBV12-4,TRBJ2-2,-,CASTYRPLAGGPGELFF,TGTGCCAGCACCTATCGTCCCCTAGCGGGAGGGCCCGGGGAGCTGTTTTTT
-,TRBV15,TRBJ1-2,many,CATSRSSGQPLYGYTF,TGTGCCACCAGCAGAAGCAGCGGTCAACCGCTTTATGGCTACACCTTC
TRBD1,TRBV25-1,TRBJ1-5,few,CASSVTGVKQPQHF,TGTGCCAGCAGTGTAACAGGGGTCAAACAGCCCCAGCATTTT
-,TRBV6-1,TRBJ2-1,once,CASSEQQFTLSSYNEQFF,TGTGCCAGCAGTGAACAACAATTTACTCTTAGCTCCTACAATGAGCAGTTCTTC
-,TRBV5-1,TRBJ1-2,-,CASSLSGFGYTF,TGCGCCAGCAGCCTTTCAGGGTTTGGCTACACCTTC
-,TRBV7-3,TRBJ2-1,-,CASSFGENNEQFF,TGTGCCAGCAGCTTTGGGGAGAACAATGAGCAGTTCTTC
TRBD2,TRBV20-1,TRBJ2-1,many,CSARVALAGWNEQFF,TGCAGTGCTAGAGTGGCACTAGCGGGATGGAATGAGCAGTTCTTC
-,TRBV6-5,TRBJ2-5,many,CASSWTGVQETQYF,TGTGCCAGCAGTTGGACCGGGGTCCAAGAGACCCAGTACTTC
TRBD2,TRBV20-1,TRBJ2-1,many,CSASSGLAVYNEQFF,TGCAGTGCTAGTTCAGGGCTAGCGGTCTACAATGAGCAGTTCTTC
TRBD2,TRBV20-1,TRBJ2-1,many,CSARDRLAGVYYNEQFF,TGCAGTGCTAGAGACCGACTAGCGGGAGTTTACTACAATGAGCAGTTCTTC
TRBD1,TRBV27,TRBJ2-3,few,CASSKVGTGDLMSTDTQYF,TGTGCCAGCAGTAAGGTCGGCACAGGGGACCTTATGAGCACAGATACGCAGTATTTT
-,TRBV9,TRBJ1-3,many,CASSGAQRYTIYF,TGTGCCAGCAGCGGAGCCCAGCGCTACACCATATATTTT
-,TRBV5-1,TRBJ2-5,few,CASSLAWLEETQYF,TGCGCCAGCAGCTTGGCTTGGTTGGAAGAGACCCAGTACTTC
-,TRBV20-1,TRBJ1-3,many,CSARRGGPGNTIYF,TGCAGTGCTAGAAGAGGGGGACCGGGAAACACCATATATTTT
-,TRBV12-3/TRBV12-4,TRBJ2-1,few,CASSPGGAGFYNEQFF,TGTGCCAGCAGTCCAGGGGGAGCGGGGTTTTACAATGAGCAGTTCTTC
-,TRBV7-9,TRBJ2-7,-,CASSRGDSNSYEQYF,TGTGCCAGCAGCCGGGGAGACAGTAACTCCTACGAGCAGTACTTC
-,TRBV20-1,TRBJ2-1,-,CSARGSGGNYNEQFF,TGCAGTGCGAGGGGGTCTGGGGGGAACTACAATGAGCAGTTCTTC
TRBD2,TRBV27,TRBJ2-7,-,CASRWAGGAYEQYF,TGTGCCAGCAGATGGGCGGGAGGGGCCTACGAGCAGTACTTC
-,TRBV20-1,TRBJ1-2,-,CSARAGTDNYGYTF,TGCAGTGCTAGGGCCGGGACCGATAACTATGGCTACACCTTC
-,TRBV30,TRBJ2-1,-,CAWSGPGHTITYNEQFF,TGTGCCTGGAGTGGACCGGGACACACCATTACCTACAATGAGCAGTTCTTC
-,TRBV7-2,TRBJ2-7,few,CASSSSRVTTHEQYF,TGTGCCAGCAGCTCTTCCCGTGTCACGACCCACGAGCAGTACTTC
-,TRBV28,TRBJ2-7,-,CASSPRPTYEQYF,TGTGCCAGCAGTCCCCGACCGACCTACGAGCAGTACTTC
TRBD2,TRBV4-1,TRBJ2-5,-,CASSQVWTQLAQETQYF,TGCGCCAGCAGCCAAGTCTGGACCCAACTAGCGCAAGAGACCCAGTACTTC
TRBD1,TRBV15,TRBJ2-7,many,CATSSRQGIPYEQYF,TGTGCCACCAGCAGTAGACAGGGTATCCCCTACGAGCAGTACTTC
-,TRBV5-1,TRBJ2-7,-,CASRLDGSRHEQYF,TGCGCCAGCAGATTAGACGGTTCCCGCCACGAGCAGTACTTC
TRBD2,TRBV7-6,TRBJ2-4,many,CASSSSGRGIQYF,TGTGCCAGCAGCTCCAGCGGGAGAGGGATTCAGTACTTC
TRBD2,TRBV20-1,TRBJ2-5,-,CSARGLAGRRRETQYF,TGCAGTGCTAGAGGCCTAGCGGGAAGGAGACGAGAGACCCAGTACTTC
-,TRBV6-5,TRBJ1-2,many,CASQRGGSGYGYTF,TGTGCCAGCCAAAGAGGCGGGTCCGGCTATGGCTACACCTTC
-,TRBV12-3/TRBV12-4,TRBJ2-4,many,CASSYRPRTKNIQYF,TGTGCCAGCAGTTACCGGCCGAGGACCAAAAACATTCAGTACTTC
-,TRBV20-1,TRBJ2-5,few,CSASGSPQETQYF,TGCAGTGCTAGCGGGAGTCCCCAAGAGACCCAGTACTTC
-,TRBV20-1,TRBJ2-5,many,CSARDLGETQYF,TGCAGTGCTAGAGATCTGGGGGAGACCCAGTACTTC
-,TRBV5-1,TRBJ2-2,few,CASSPGEFTGELFF,TGCGCCAGCAGCCCGGGAGAGTTTACCGGGGAGCTGTTTTTT
TRBD2,TRBV19,TRBJ2-1,many,CASQESGSSYNEQFF,TGTGCCAGTCAAGAGAGCGGGAGCTCCTACAATGAGCAGTTCTTC
TRBD2,TRBV13,TRBJ2-1,few,CASSLGRTSGHWNEQFF,TGTGCCAGCAGCTTAGGAAGGACTAGCGGGCATTGGAATGAGCAGTTCTTC
-,TRBV20-1,TRBJ1-6,many,CSASENSPLHF,TGCAGTGCTAGTGAAAATTCACCCCTCCACTTT
TRBD1,TRBV5-1,TRBJ2-7,few,CASSWDRATDEQYF,TGCGCCAGCAGCTGGGACAGGGCGACCGACGAGCAGTACTTC